This is a list of T cell receptor beta chains from one sample in a study of cytomegalovirus exposure and HLA in healthy donors. The assay was immunoSEQ multiplex PCR, and TCRdb's table has in-frame clones only and misses some. Of 120,000 or so clones listed, about 96% are singletons. The sequenced material came from PBMCs. These receptors were obtained from a young man in good health and CMV-seronegative. Both conserved end residues are part of each CDR3.

J	V	CDR3
TRBJ2-1	TRBV5-1	CASSQGVYNEQFF
TRBJ2-7	TRBV28	CASSLLAGGRYEQYF
TRBJ2-5	TRBV29-1	CSVFSGRGATQYF
TRBJ2-1	TRBV5-4	CASSLVGGLGSIYNEQFF
TRBJ2-7	TRBV6-5	CASSPSGIYEQYF
TRBJ2-1	TRBV18	CASSPPPSLNEQFF
TRBJ1-5	TRBV19	CASSPGDRDLRWSNQPQHF
TRBJ2-7	TRBV29-1	CSVEGNADSTYEQYF
TRBJ2-1	TRBV9	CASSVGDRGDNEQFF
TRBJ1-4	TRBV15	CATSGRGSGEKLFF
TRBJ2-1	TRBV6-1	CAIDGLPKVNEQFF
TRBJ2-7	TRBV4-1	CASSQEREGLAGVHEQYF
TRBJ2-2	TRBV27	CASRQFGTDGTGELFF
TRBJ2-7	TRBV2	CASSEGSSDFNWSYYEQYF
TRBJ1-2	TRBV27	CASSPRGDRGRGDYGYTF
TRBJ2-5	TRBV27	CASGGTGLRETQYF
TRBJ2-7	TRBV28	CASSLPGQITYEQYF
TRBJ1-4	TRBV27	CASSFVQGDEKLFF
TRBJ2-1	TRBV6-5	CASSYSRGPYNEQFF
TRBJ2-5	TRBV7-3	CASSSGTSGTTGETQYF
TRBJ2-7	TRBV7-2	CASSPGLRNEQYF
TRBJ2-2	TRBV5-6	CASFGERANTGELFF
TRBJ2-7	TRBV6-5	CASSALTGGVYEQYF
TRBJ1-4	TRBV29-1	CSVRGGTVVEKLFF
TRBJ1-1	TRBV14	CASSQDSLSEAFF
TRBJ2-3	TRBV30	CAWGWGRDTQYF
TRBJ2-1	TRBV5-6	CASSLRLGINNEQFF
TRBJ2-5	TRBV7-7	CASSFTGTGETQYF
TRBJ2-7	TRBV19	CASSSRTGKSSYEQYF
TRBJ2-3	TRBV11-2	CASSFQGTDTQYF
TRBJ2-6	TRBV28	CASSRTGDNVLTF
TRBJ2-1	TRBV11-2	CASSFNRDHHEQFF
TRBJ2-1	TRBV11-3	CASSFTGTGYNEQFF
TRBJ1-4	TRBV27	CASRDRGHFEKLFF
TRBJ1-1	TRBV4-1	CASSFNRNTEAFF
TRBJ2-5	TRBV7-3	CASSPWGDRKETQYF
TRBJ2-7	TRBV28	CASSLPGFYEQYF
TRBJ1-4	TRBV18	CASSPGIQEKLFF
TRBJ2-7	TRBV27	CASSLRTSGRAYEQYF
TRBJ2-1	TRBV15	CATSRGTSGSTVEQFF
TRBJ1-4	TRBV6-5	CASRTWADEKLFF